Shown below are 20 T cell receptor beta chains from a single sample sequenced in a study of blood T cell repertoires in COVID-19. Using immunoSEQ multiplex PCR, the repertoire was profiled, and TCRdb retains in-frame clones only, with some absent. The repertoire holds approximately 200,000 clones, approximately 90% seen once, with 1.2% in the top ten. Sequencing used PBMCs or T cells enriched from blood (not recorded which). These receptor sequences come from a young man who had recovered from COVID-19.

The chain uses TRBV12-3 or TRBV12-4 and TRBJ1-4; D call uncertain. The V gene lost 4 bases and the J gene lost 7 bases, with 7 bases spanning the gap. The CDR3 is made up of 12 amino acids. DNA of the CDR3: TGTGCCAGCAGTTACGGGAGTGAAAAACTGTTTTTT. It yields the protein CASSYGSEKLFF.

In nucleotides, the CDR3 is TGCGCCAGCAGTTATTCCCGGGACAGGGGAGGATGGATCAATGAGCAGTTCTTC. Its translation is CASSYSRDRGGWINEQFF. The rearrangement links TRBV23-1 to TRBJ2-1, with 10 bases aligning to TRBD1. TRBV23-1 is flagged as an ORF with uncertain function. The CDR3 has 18 residues. The V segment lost 5 bases and the J segment 6 bases; nucleotides outside the gene matches: 16.

The chain recombines TRBV24-1 with TRBJ1-5; D is undetermined. The CDR3 covers 13 residues. V gave up 3 bases and J gave up 3 bases, with 5 bases separating them. Germline V gene lookup returns CDR1 KGHDR and CDR2 SFDVKD. The CDR3 region is CATSDQFNQPQHF. In nucleotides, the CDR3 is TGTGCCACCAGTGATCAGTTCAATCAGCCCCAGCATTTT.

The rearrangement joins TRBV11-2 to TRBJ2-1; D uncertain. Germline V gene data show CDR1 as SGHAT and CDR2 as FQNNGV. The CDR3 totals 11 residues. With 5 bases removed from V and 7 bases from J, the gap between germline ends came to 6 bases. The CDR3 DNA follows: TGTGCCAGCAGCCGTAGAAATGAGCAGTTCTTC. Translating it yields CASSRRNEQFF.

The V call is TRBV3-1 (or the pseudogene TRBV3-2), the J call TRBJ2-7; 8 positions agree with TRBD1. Germline CDR1 LGHDT, CDR2 YNNKEL (reference sequence). With V trimmed by 5 bases and J by 1 base, 10 bases remained unmatched. This CDR3 has 16 amino acids. The DNA for the CDR3 is TGTGCCAGCAGCTCCCCAGGGGGACAGGATTCCTACGAGCAGTACTTC. Translation gives CASSSPGGQDSYEQYF.

This chain joins TRBV5-1 and TRBJ2-3, with D perhaps TRBD1 (5 bases). V was trimmed by 0 bases and J by 2 bases, leaving 7 bases between them. The germline V gene encodes CDR1 SGHRS and CDR2 YFSETQ. This CDR3 has 14 amino acids. The CDR3 coding sequence is TGCGCCAGCAGCTTGGCACAGGCCACAGATACGCAGTATTTT. This codes for CASSLAQATDTQYF.

Only one count was recorded for this clone. The chain carries TRBV27 and TRBJ2-3; 7 nucleotides align to TRBD2. The CDR3 has 14 residues. Trimming cost V 0 bases and J 7 bases; bases outside gene matches: 4. Germline CDR1 reads MNHEY; CDR2 reads SMNVEV (reference sequence). CDR3 coding DNA: TGTGCCAGCAGTTTATCGACTAGCACGAATACGCAGTATTTT. The encoded protein is CASSLSTSTNTQYF.

CDR3 loop: CASCSGLADYNEQFF. The CDR3 region has the DNA TGCGCCAGCTGCTCGGGACTAGCGGACTACAATGAGCAGTTCTTC. This rearrangement joins TRBV4-1 to TRBJ2-1, with 11 positions matching TRBD2. V was pared by 8 bases and J by 3 bases, with 6 bases of the junction left unmatched. Germline loops: CDR1 MGHRA, CDR2 YSYEKL. CDR3 length equals 15 residues.

The V and J genes are TRBV5-1 and TRBJ2-2; 7 bases are shared with TRBD1. CDR3 length: 16 amino acids. CDR1 is SGHRS and CDR2 is YFSETQ in the germline V gene. The J segment lost 1 base and the V segment lost 0 bases, leaving 3 bases of the junction unmatched. The DNA for the CDR3 is TGCGCCAGCAGCTTGGCTGGACAGGTGAACACCGGGGAGCTGTTTTTT. Its protein is CASSLAGQVNTGELFF.

The chain links TRBV27 to TRBJ2-3; 11 nucleotides match TRBD2. The germline V gene has CDR1 MNHEY and CDR2 SMNVEV (reference sequence). This CDR3 has 16 residues. The junction had 7 bases not matched to a gene; V was cut back by 5 bases and J by 3 bases. The CDR3 loop is CASSRLAGGQTDTQYF. CDR3 DNA: TGTGCCAGCAGTCGCTTAGCGGGAGGGCAGACAGATACGCAGTATTTT.

The V gene is TRBV6-5, the J gene TRBJ2-1, with 8 nucleotides matching TRBD1. V was pared by 5 bases and J by 7 bases, with 4 bases of the junction left unmatched. Per germline, CDR1 MNHEY and CDR2 SVGAGI. The CDR3 consists of 13 residues. The CDR3 region has the DNA TGTGCCAGCAGTACAGGGGGAGAGAATGAGCAGTTCTTC. It codes for CASSTGGENEQFF.

This sequence joins TRBV9 and TRBJ1-2, with D maybe TRBD1 (6 bases). Germline CDR1 SGDLS, CDR2 YYNGEE. The CDR3 extends over 16 amino acids. V lost 0 bases to trimming and J lost 8 bases, with 20 bases between them. CDR3 DNA sequence: TGTGCCAGCAGCGTAGGGGCCACCCCAGGGGCGGAAGGCTACACCTTC. This encodes CASSVGATPGAEGYTF.

The chain joins TRBV28 to TRBJ2-2, with D unclear. Germline CDR1 reads MDHEN; CDR2 reads SYDVKM. The CDR3 has 13 residues. Trimming stripped 6 bases from V and 0 bases from J, with 5 bases between. The CDR3 region has the DNA TGTGCCAGCAGAACACCGAACACCGGGGAGCTGTTTTTT. The encoded protein is CASRTPNTGELFF.

CDR3 bases: TGCGCCAGCAGCTTCGGACTAGCGGGTTATTCAGATACGCAGTATTTT. Encoded protein: CASSFGLAGYSDTQYF. The V and J genes are TRBV5-1 and TRBJ2-3, with 11 bases fitting TRBD2. The CDR3 runs 16 residues. Germline CDR1 SGHRS, CDR2 YFSETQ. The junction had 6 bases not matched to a gene; V was cut back by 2 bases and J by 4 bases.

The V and J genes are TRBV13 and TRBJ1-2; TRBD1 aligns across 10 bases. This CDR3 is 18 amino acids long. The V and J ends lost 1 base and 8 bases, in that order; junction bases with no gene match: 16. Germline V gene sequence: CDR1 PRHDT, CDR2 FYEKMQ (reference sequence). Written as DNA, the CDR3 is TGTGCCAGCAGCTTAGCCGCCTTACCGGGACAGGGGCTAGGCGGCTACACCTTC. This gives the protein CASSLAALPGQGLGGYTF.

The chain employs TRBV6-2 or TRBV6-3 and TRBJ2-7; 9 bases are shared with TRBD1. CDR3 length equals 15 residues. Germline V gene lookup returns CDR1 MNHEY and CDR2 SVGEGT. The trim removed 5 bases at V and 4 bases at J, leaving 9 bases unmatched. The CDR3 loop is CASSRTGDREYEQYF. The CDR3 nucleotides read TGTGCCAGCAGTCGAACCGGGGACAGGGAATACGAGCAGTACTTC.

The chain couples TRBV27 to TRBJ2-7; 11 bases are a match to TRBD1. V was clipped by 5 bases and J by 7 bases; unmatched bases: 7. The CDR3 extends over 14 amino acids. The germline gives CDR1 MNHEY, CDR2 SMNVEV (reference sequence). As DNA, the CDR3 is TGTGCCAGCAGTCCCGGGACAGGGGGTCGAGAGCAGTACTTC. The encoded protein is CASSPGTGGREQYF.

In DNA, the CDR3 is TGTGCCAGCAGTTACTCCGCTAGCGGGAGAAAGAATGAGCAGTTCTTC. It specifies CASSYSASGRKNEQFF. J is TRBJ2-1 and V is TRBV6-5, with 10 bases matching TRBD2. Losses at the gene ends were 0 bases for V and 7 bases for J; bases not matched to a gene: 6. Germline assignment: CDR1 MNHEY and CDR2 SVGAGI. The CDR3 is 16 residues long.

The V and J genes are TRBV7-2 and TRBJ2-4; D may be TRBD2 (5 bases). Trimming left V 1 base short and J 0 bases short, with 16 bases between. The CDR3 extends over 18 amino acids. Per germline, CDR1 SGHTA and CDR2 FQGNSA. The CDR3 bases are TGTGCCAGCAGCTTAGGAGGATTGATCCGGGAAGCCAAAAACATTCAGTACTTC. It encodes CASSLGGLIREAKNIQYF.

This chain joins TRBV27 and TRBJ2-2, with 12 bases aligning to TRBD2. This CDR3 contains 18 residues. Germline values: CDR1 MNHEY, CDR2 SMNVEV (reference sequence). Germline trimming cut 7 bases from V and 1 base from J; bases unmatched to any gene: 10. The CDR3 DNA sequence: TGTGCCAGCACCGCCCGGACTAGCGGGAAGGGGAACACCGGGGAGCTGTTTTTT. Residues: CASTARTSGKGNTGELFF.